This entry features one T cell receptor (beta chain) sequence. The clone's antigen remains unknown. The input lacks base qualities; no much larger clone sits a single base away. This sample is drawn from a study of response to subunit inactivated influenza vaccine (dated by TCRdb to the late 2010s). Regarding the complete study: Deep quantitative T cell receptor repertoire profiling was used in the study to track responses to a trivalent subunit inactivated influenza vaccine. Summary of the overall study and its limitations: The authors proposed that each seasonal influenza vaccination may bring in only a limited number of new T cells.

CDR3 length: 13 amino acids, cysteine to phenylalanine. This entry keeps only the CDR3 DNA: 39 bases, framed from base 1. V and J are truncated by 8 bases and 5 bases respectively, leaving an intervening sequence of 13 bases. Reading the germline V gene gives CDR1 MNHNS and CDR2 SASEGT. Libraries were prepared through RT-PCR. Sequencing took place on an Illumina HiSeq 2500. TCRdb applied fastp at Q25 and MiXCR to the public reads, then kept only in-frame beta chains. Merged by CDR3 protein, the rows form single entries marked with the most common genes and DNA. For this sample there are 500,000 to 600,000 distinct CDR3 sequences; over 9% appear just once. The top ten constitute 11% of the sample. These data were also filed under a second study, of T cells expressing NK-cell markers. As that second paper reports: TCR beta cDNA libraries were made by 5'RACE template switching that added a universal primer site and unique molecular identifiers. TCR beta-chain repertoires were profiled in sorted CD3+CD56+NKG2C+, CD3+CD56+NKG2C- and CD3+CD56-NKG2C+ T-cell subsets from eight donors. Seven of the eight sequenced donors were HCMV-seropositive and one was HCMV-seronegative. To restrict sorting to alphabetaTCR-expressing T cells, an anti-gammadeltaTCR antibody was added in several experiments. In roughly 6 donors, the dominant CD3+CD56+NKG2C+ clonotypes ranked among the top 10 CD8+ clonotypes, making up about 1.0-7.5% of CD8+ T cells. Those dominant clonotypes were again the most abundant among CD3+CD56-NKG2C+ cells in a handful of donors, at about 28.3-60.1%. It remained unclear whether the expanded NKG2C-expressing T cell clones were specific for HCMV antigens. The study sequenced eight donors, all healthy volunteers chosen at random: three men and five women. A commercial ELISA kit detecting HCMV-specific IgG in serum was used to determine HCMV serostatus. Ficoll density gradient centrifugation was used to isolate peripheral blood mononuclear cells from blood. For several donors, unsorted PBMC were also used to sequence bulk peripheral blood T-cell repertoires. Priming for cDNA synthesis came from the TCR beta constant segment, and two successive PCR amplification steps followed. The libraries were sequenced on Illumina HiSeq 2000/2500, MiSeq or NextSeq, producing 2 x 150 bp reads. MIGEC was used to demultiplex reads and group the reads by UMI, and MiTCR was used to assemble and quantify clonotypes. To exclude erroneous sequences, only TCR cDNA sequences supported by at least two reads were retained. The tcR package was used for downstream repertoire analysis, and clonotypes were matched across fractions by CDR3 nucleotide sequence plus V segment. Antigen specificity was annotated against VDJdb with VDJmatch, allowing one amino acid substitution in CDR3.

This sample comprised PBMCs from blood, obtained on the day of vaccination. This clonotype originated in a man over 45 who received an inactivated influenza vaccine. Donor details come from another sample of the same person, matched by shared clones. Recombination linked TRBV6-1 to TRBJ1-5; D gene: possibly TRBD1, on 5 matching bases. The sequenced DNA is TGTGCCAGCGGACGGGGAGGGGATCAGCCCCAGCATTTT. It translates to CASGRGGDQPQHF.